A single sample is the source of the 14 T cell receptor beta chains below, sequenced in a study of cytotoxic CD8 clonotypes in ibrutinib-treated CLL. TCRdb's table, derived via immunoSEQ multiplex PCR, lists solely in-frame clones and lacks some. The sample has more than 300,000 clones; 80% are singletons. The sample consisted of PBMCs, taken before ibrutinib treatment. The receptors were gathered from a human donor with chronic lymphocytic leukemia.

The genes are TRBV18 and TRBJ2-7, with TRBD1 matching over 7 bases. CDR1 and CDR2 (germline): KGHSH, LQKENI. V trimming: 5 bases; J trimming: 2 bases; junction bases outside the gene matches: 3. The CDR3 totals 13 residues. DNA of the CDR3: TGTGCCAGCTCAGCAGGGGGTCCCTACGAGCAGTACTTC. Protein sequence: CASSAGGPYEQYF.

The chain links TRBV7-9 to TRBJ1-1, with a weak D call TRBD1 (5 bases). V was trimmed by 5 bases and J by 1 base, leaving 11 bases between them. Germline lookup yields CDR1 SEHNR and CDR2 FQNEAQ (reference sequence). This CDR3 is built from 14 residues. CDR3: CASSDRDRNTEAFF. CDR3 bases: TGTGCCAGCAGCGACCGGGACCGGAACACTGAAGCTTTCTTT.

The chain carries TRBV20-1 and TRBJ2-1; D is undetermined. V gave up 3 bases and J gave up 11 bases, with 8 bases separating them. This CDR3 is 10 amino acids long. Germline V gives CDR1 DFQATT, CDR2 SNEGSKA (reference sequence). CDR3 protein: CSARIGQQFF. DNA for the CDR3: TGCAGTGCTAGGATCGGGCAGCAGTTCTTC.

This clone was recorded a few times. The genes are TRBV4-1 and TRBJ2-3; D unclear. CDR1 and CDR2 (germline): MGHRA, YSYEKL. Between the trimmed V and J ends, which lost 5 bases and 1 base, there was a span of 10 bases. This CDR3 spans 14 amino acids. The DNA for the CDR3 is TGCGCCAGCAGCACGACGGTTGGCACAGATACGCAGTATTTT. Translated: CASSTTVGTDTQYF.

The chain employs TRBV11-2 and TRBJ1-1, with a possible D match to TRBD1 (5 bases). The V gene's germline CDR1 is SGHAT and CDR2 FQNNGV. The CDR3 covers 15 residues. Between the trimmed V and J ends, which lost 4 bases and 6 bases, there was a span of 18 bases. The CDR3 sequence: CASSSSKQGLAEAFF. The CDR3 bases are TGTGCCAGCAGCTCCTCAAAGCAGGGTCTCGCTGAAGCTTTCTTT.

J is TRBJ2-1 and V is TRBV9; TRBD2 agrees at 12 bases. CDR1 SGDLS and CDR2 YYNGEE come from the germline V gene. This CDR3 is built from 17 residues. V shed 0 bases, J shed 3 bases, and the junction held 4 bases outside the gene matches. This chain's CDR3 is CASSVGTSGNNYNEQFF. In DNA, the CDR3 is TGTGCCAGCAGCGTAGGGACTAGCGGGAATAACTACAATGAGCAGTTCTTC.

The V and J genes are TRBV29-1 and TRBJ2-7; possible D gene TRBD1, 5 bases. The CDR3 extends over 15 amino acids. CDR1 and CDR2 (germline): SQVTM, ANQGSEA. V dropped 4 bases and J dropped 1 base, with 17 bases sitting between them. The DNA of the CDR3 is TGCAGCGTTGTACTTCAGGGTCAGGGATCCTACGAGCAGTACTTC. It yields the protein CSVVLQGQGSYEQYF.

This chain joins TRBV5-4 and TRBJ1-2; 7 nucleotides align to TRBD1. There are 17 residues in the CDR3. V gave up 0 bases and J gave up 0 bases; unmatched junction bases: 8. The V gene's germline CDR1 is SGHNT and CDR2 YYREEE (reference sequence). CDR3 coding DNA: TGTGCCAGCAGCTTGGGCCCCGACAGGGAAACTAACTATGGCTACACCTTC. Translating it yields CASSLGPDRETNYGYTF.

V usage is TRBV4-2 and J usage is TRBJ2-7; 8 bases map to TRBD2. The germline gives CDR1 LGHNA, CDR2 YNFKEQ. This CDR3 has 14 amino acids. The V segment lost 6 bases and the J segment 0 bases; nucleotides outside the gene matches: 4. CDR3 sequence (DNA): TGTGCCAGCAGACCAGCGGGAGTCTCCTACGAGCAGTACTTC. It codes for CASRPAGVSYEQYF.

This clone was detected once. This chain joins TRBV7-2 and TRBJ1-2, with 9 nucleotides matching TRBD1. The CDR3 is 14 amino acids. In germline, CDR1 is SGHTA, CDR2 FQGNSA. Trimming took 3 bases from V and 5 from J; bases not matched to a gene: 4. The CDR3 DNA follows: TGTGCCAGCAGCTTCGGGACAGGGAGTTATGGCTACACCTTC. Its protein is CASSFGTGSYGYTF.

The genes are TRBV7-9 and TRBJ1-2, with 7 bases fitting TRBD1. V lost 5 bases to trimming and J lost 5 bases; unmatched junction nucleotides: 14. Germline V gene lookup returns CDR1 SEHNR and CDR2 FQNEAQ (reference sequence). The length of the CDR3 is 16 residues. The CDR3 region is CASSIQGQASYYGYTF. The CDR3 DNA is TGTGCCAGCAGCATACAAGGACAGGCTAGCTATTATGGCTACACCTTC. Using reference TRBV7-9 and TRBJ1-2 for the parts outside the CDR3, the full variable domain is DTGVSQNPRHKITKRGQNVTFRCDPISEHNRLYWYRQTLGQGPEFLTYFQNEAQLEKSRLLSDRFSAERPKGSFSTLEIQRTEQGDSAMYLCASSIQGQASYYGYTFGSGTRLTVV.

The V call is TRBV11-2, the J call TRBJ2-1; 7 bases fit TRBD2. V gave up 1 base and J gave up 9 bases; unmatched junction bases: 3. Germline V lookup: CDR1 SGHAT, CDR2 FQNNGV. This CDR3 is built from 13 residues. Written as DNA, the CDR3 is TGTGCCAGCAGCTTAGTAGCGGGTATTGAGCAGTTCTTC. Encoded protein: CASSLVAGIEQFF.

The chain has TRBV6-4 and TRBJ2-5; D gene unclear. Germline V gene lookup returns CDR1 MRHNA and CDR2 SNTAGT. This CDR3 has 15 amino acids. V was cut by 2 bases and J by 5 bases, with 15 bases left in between. This CDR3 is CASSDRARFWETQYF. For the CDR3, the DNA is TGTGCCAGCAGTGACCGAGCGCGTTTCTGGGAGACCCAGTACTTC.

V gene TRBV19 combines with J gene TRBJ2-7; 9 nucleotides align to TRBD1. V was clipped by 6 bases and J by 4 bases; unmatched bases: 13. Germline V gene lookup returns CDR1 LNHDA and CDR2 SQIVND (reference sequence). The CDR3 is made up of 16 amino acids. Written as DNA, the CDR3 is TGTGCCAGTAGCAAACAAGGGACAGGGATTTCGTACGAGCAGTACTTC. Translation gives CASSKQGTGISYEQYF.